These 24 T cell receptor beta chains originate from one sample sequenced in a study of shared clonotypes between healthy human individuals. Using immunoSEQ multiplex PCR, the repertoire was profiled, and TCRdb retains in-frame clones only, with some absent. In the table there are 2.3 million or so clones, approximately 93% of which are singletons. Specimen: naive CD4+ T cells from PBMCs. The subset: CD45RA+ positively selected. All receptors come from a man aged 18 to 30 in good health. Some clones in this sample may be carry-over from other donors' samples.

The chain carries TRBV25-1 and TRBJ1-5; maybe TRBD1 (6 bases). CDR1 and CDR2 from the germline V gene are MGHDK and SYGVNS. Trimming shortened V by 2 bases and J by 11 bases, and 22 bases separated the two germline ends. The CDR3 spans 16 residues. CDR3 sequence reads: CASSEGQLNRVKTQHF. The DNA for the CDR3 is TGTGCCAGCAGTGAAGGTCAACTCAACAGGGTTAAGACCCAGCATTTT.

DNA of the CDR3: TGTGCCGCGTTTGGGTCGTGGTCCTACGAGCAGTACTTC. Protein sequence: CAAFGSWSYEQYF. The chain carries TRBV28 and TRBJ2-7; D gene uncertain. This CDR3 has 13 amino acids. Looked up from germline, CDR1 is MDHEN and CDR2 is SYDVKM. The V end lost 11 bases, the J end lost 1 base, and 15 bases lay between the germline ends.

This chain links TRBV29-1 with TRBJ2-7; TRBD2 agrees at 10 bases. Germline-derived CDR1 and CDR2 are SQVTM and ANQGSEA. This CDR3 region has 13 residues. With 5 bases clipped from V and 7 bases from J, the junction kept 8 bases outside the gene matches. The CDR3 region is CSVQLAGVGEQYF. CDR3 in DNA: TGCAGCGTTCAGCTAGCGGGAGTCGGTGAGCAGTACTTC.

This chain uses TRBV4-2 with TRBJ1-2; no clear D gene. Germline loops: CDR1 LGHNA, CDR2 YNFKEQ. V gave up 0 bases and J gave up 3 bases, with 11 bases separating them. The CDR3 covers 15 residues. CDR3 loop: CASSQDTREHYGYTF. The DNA for the CDR3 is TGTGCCAGCAGCCAAGATACGAGGGAACACTATGGCTACACCTTC.

The chain recombines TRBV28 with TRBJ2-7; 9 bases are shared with TRBD2. CDR3 length: 17 amino acids. Germline CDR1 MDHEN, CDR2 SYDVKM. V lost 10 bases, J lost 3 bases, and 19 bases stayed unmatched. Here the CDR3 reads CATIAFVRGRAYYEQYF. The CDR3 DNA follows: TGTGCCACTATAGCCTTCGTCCGCGGGAGGGCCTACTACGAGCAGTACTTC. Variable domain in full (rest from reference TRBV28 and TRBJ2-7): DVKVTQSSRYLVKRTGEKVFLECVQDMDHENMFWYRQDPGLGLRLIYFSYDVKMKEKGDIPEGYSVSREKKERFSLILESASTNQTSMYLCATIAFVRGRAYYEQYFGPGTRLTVT.

This rearrangement joins TRBV4-1 to TRBJ1-4; D unresolved. V gave up 3 bases and J gave up 7 bases, with 9 bases separating them. CDR1 MGHRA and CDR2 YSYEKL come from the germline V gene. The CDR3 is 13 amino acids. DNA of the CDR3: TGCGCCAGCAGCCAGTACGGGGTTGAAAAACTGTTTTTT. This gives the protein CASSQYGVEKLFF.

The rearrangement links TRBV15 to TRBJ2-5, with TRBD1 matching over 7 bases. Germline CDR1 reads LNHNV; CDR2 reads YYDKDF (reference sequence). There are 16 residues in the CDR3. The V and J ends lost 0 bases and 5 bases, in that order; junction bases with no gene match: 9. The CDR3 nucleotides are TGTGCCACCAGCAGAGATTTGGTGCCGACAGGGGAGACCCAGTACTTC. It yields the protein CATSRDLVPTGETQYF.

The chain is built from TRBV10-3 and TRBJ2-5, with a tentative D call TRBD2 (6 bases). V was shortened by 3 bases and J by 3 bases, with 14 bases between the two germline ends. CDR1 and CDR2 (germline): ENHRY, SYGVKD. CDR3 length equals 15 residues. The CDR3 DNA reads TGTGCCATCAGTGACATACCGGGAGTAAAAGAGACCCAGTACTTC. Protein sequence: CAISDIPGVKETQYF.

The V call is TRBV5-4, the J call TRBJ2-5, with D possibly called TRBD1 or TRBD2 (5 bases each). TRBJ2-7 explains the end of the DNA better; the J call may be wrong. This CDR3 comprises 13 residues. Germline CDR1 reads SGHNT; CDR2 reads YYREEE (reference sequence). CDR3 in amino acids: CASSKRDGLEQYF. The CDR3 DNA reads TGTGCCAGCAGCAAACGGGACGGCCTCGAGCAGTACTTC.

The CDR3 DNA is TGTGCCAGCAGGGTACGTAGGCAGGGGGCGGACGAGCAGTACTTC. This sequence encodes CASRVRRQGADEQYF. V and J are TRBV6-6 and TRBJ2-7, with 8 bases identical to TRBD1. CDR1 is MNHNY and CDR2 is SVGAGI in the germline V gene (reference sequence). The CDR3 totals 15 residues. Trimming took 6 bases from V and 5 from J; bases not matched to a gene: 12.

The rearrangement joins TRBV29-1 to TRBJ2-1; no definite D call. The CDR3 is 12 residues long. Germline V gives CDR1 SQVTM, CDR2 ANQGSEA. Trimming took off 3 bases at V and 5 bases at J, with 8 bases between the two ends. CDR3 sequence (DNA): TGCAGCGTTGAGTGGTTGGACAATGAGCAGTTCTTC. This sequence encodes CSVEWLDNEQFF.

Details on this clone: Other nucleotide sequences from this sample produce the same CDR3. The rearrangement joins TRBV7-9 to TRBJ2-1; 8 positions agree with TRBD1. In germline, CDR1 is SEHNR, CDR2 FQNEAQ (reference sequence). The V gene end was trimmed by 3 bases and the J gene end by 7 bases; junction bases not matched to a gene: 8. The CDR3 totals 15 residues. For the CDR3, the DNA is TGTGCCAGCAGCTTGAGGGAACAGGGGGGAAATGAGCAGTTCTTC. It specifies CASSLREQGGNEQFF.

The chain carries TRBV5-1 and TRBJ2-7, with D possibly matching TRBD2 (6 bases). The CDR3 spans 13 residues. V was cut by 1 base and J by 5 bases, with 10 bases left in between. Germline V lookup: CDR1 SGHRS, CDR2 YFSETQ. CDR3 residues: CASSLSGVNEQYF. CDR3 DNA: TGCGCCAGCAGCTTGTCGGGAGTAAACGAGCAGTACTTC. The whole variable domain, remainder taken from reference TRBV5-1 and TRBJ2-7, is KAGVTQTPRYLIKTRGQQVTLSCSPISGHRSVSWYQQTPGQGLQFLFEYFSETQRNKGNFPGRFSGRQFSNSRSEMNVSTLELGDSALYLCASSLSGVNEQYFGPGTRLTVT.

This clone was detected only once. The chain combines TRBV11-2 with TRBJ1-2; 8 bases map to TRBD1. Germline lookup yields CDR1 SGHAT and CDR2 FQNNGV. CDR3 length: 14 residues. V shed 5 bases, J shed 8 bases, and the junction held 10 bases outside the gene matches. The CDR3 region is CASSSPRGRRGYTF. DNA for the CDR3: TGTGCCAGCAGCAGCCCCAGGGGGCGGCGGGGCTACACCTTC.

This chain connects TRBV5-6 to TRBJ1-2; TRBD1 matches 9 bases. Trimming took 3 bases from V and 4 from J; bases not matched to a gene: 10. The length of the CDR3 is 16 residues. Looked up from germline, CDR1 is SGHDT and CDR2 is YYEEEE. The CDR3 spells CASSSLEDRGLYGYTF. CDR3 bases: TGTGCCAGCAGCTCGTTAGAGGACAGGGGACTCTATGGCTACACCTTC.

The rearrangement joins TRBV7-3 to TRBJ2-1, with D unresolved. Germline lookup yields CDR1 SGHTA and CDR2 FQGTGA. This CDR3 region has 16 residues. V was shortened by 0 bases and J by 6 bases, with 15 bases between the two germline ends. CDR3 sequence (DNA): TGTGCCAGCAGCTTAACGGGAACCGGGCCCTCCAATGAGCAGTTCTTC. It translates to CASSLTGTGPSNEQFF.

The rearrangement uses TRBV6-1 and TRBJ2-7, with 8 nucleotides matching TRBD1. V was pared by 4 bases and J by 3 bases, with 11 bases of the junction left unmatched. Germline V gene sequence: CDR1 MNHNS, CDR2 SASEGT. The CDR3 has 16 residues. The CDR3 DNA sequence: TGTGCCAGCAGTGCGCAACCCCAGGGGGCCGTCTACGAGCAGTACTTC. Translating gives CASSAQPQGAVYEQYF.

This rearrangement joins TRBV20-1 to TRBJ2-7; D remains unclear. CDR1 is DFQATT, CDR2 SNEGSKA, per germline (reference sequence). The CDR3 has 11 amino acids. Trimming stripped 3 bases from V and 6 bases from J, with 9 bases between. CDR3 bases: TGCAGTGCTAGTTCGGAGAGCGAGCAGTACTTC. Residues: CSASSESEQYF.

The chain joins TRBV6-5 to TRBJ1-6; TRBD1 matches 7 bases. CDR1 MNHEY and CDR2 SVGAGI come from the germline V gene. With 2 bases clipped from V and 9 bases from J, the junction kept 4 bases outside the gene matches. This CDR3 has 14 residues. CDR3 loop: CASSYDRATSPLHF. The CDR3 nucleotides read TGTGCCAGCAGTTACGACAGGGCGACTTCACCCCTCCACTTT.

The CDR3 nucleotides are TGTGCCAGCAGCCAACGGAGACTAGCCTTACTCAGTGGTGAGCAGTTCTTC. It encodes CASSQRRLALLSGEQFF. V is TRBV13 and J is TRBJ2-1; the match to TRBD2 covers 7 bases. Trimming cost V 5 bases and J 9 bases; bases outside gene matches: 19. The CDR3 has 17 residues. CDR1 and CDR2 from the germline V gene are PRHDT and FYEKMQ (reference sequence).

This chain links TRBV5-1 with TRBJ2-7; 8 bases agree with TRBD1. J was trimmed by 3 bases and V by 5 bases; bases with no gene match: 10. This CDR3 region has 15 residues. The germline CDR1 and CDR2 sequences are SGHRS and YFSETQ. CDR3 amino acids: CASRIVPTGDYEQYF. The CDR3, as DNA: TGCGCCAGCAGAATTGTACCGACAGGGGACTACGAGCAGTACTTC.

V usage is TRBV27 and J usage is TRBJ2-3, with unresolved D. The CDR3 consists of 13 residues. Germline V gene lookup returns CDR1 MNHEY and CDR2 SMNVEV (reference sequence). Trimming removed 2 bases from V and 5 bases from J, with 8 bases in between. CDR3 sequence: CASSLRVGDTQYF. CDR3 DNA: TGTGCCAGCAGTTTACGGGTAGGAGATACGCAGTATTTT.

The gene calls are TRBV6-6 and TRBJ2-4, with 7 bases fitting TRBD1. J was trimmed by 4 bases and V by 7 bases; bases with no gene match: 10. CDR1 and CDR2 from the germline V gene are MNHNY and SVGAGI (reference sequence). The CDR3 consists of 15 residues. The CDR3 loop reads CASTRSGQRKNIQYF. In DNA, the CDR3 is TGTGCCAGCACCCGATCGGGACAGAGAAAAAACATTCAGTACTTC.

The chain joins TRBV10-3 to TRBJ2-1; D is undetermined. The CDR3 extends over 14 amino acids. The germline V and J ends were trimmed by 6 bases and 4 bases, with 13 bases remaining between them. Germline lookup yields CDR1 ENHRY and CDR2 SYGVKD. The CDR3: CAIRMNAEYNEQFF. The CDR3 DNA sequence: TGTGCCATCAGGATGAACGCCGAATACAATGAGCAGTTCTTC.